Listed below are T cell receptor beta chains from one sample, sequenced in a study of blood T cell repertoires in COVID-19. TCRdb's table, derived via immunoSEQ multiplex PCR, lists solely in-frame clones and lacks some. The repertoire holds some 300,000 clones, with roughly 86% as singletons. The sequenced material came from PBMCs or T cells enriched from blood (not recorded which). These receptor sequences come from a woman aged 45 to 65 who had been exposed to COVID-19. Both conserved end residues are part of each CDR3. The order of the fields is V gene, D gene, J gene, clone size, CDR3 protein, CDR3 DNA. A D gene is named only where the DNA matches it firmly. Clone sizes are given selectively: once, few, many, or a class where the clone is expanded.

TRBV10-3	NA	TRBJ2-7	NA	CAISESSGSYEQYF	TGTGCCATCAGTGAGTCCAGCGGGTCCTACGAGCAGTACTTC
TRBV19	TRBD1	TRBJ2-7	NA	CASSSRQGGTYEQYF	TGTGCCAGTAGTTCGCGACAGGGGGGAACCTACGAGCAGTACTTC
TRBV19	NA	TRBJ1-1	NA	CASRSLNARRDFEAFF	TGTGCCAGTAGGAGTCTTAACGCCCGGAGGGACTTTGAAGCTTTCTTT
TRBV4-2	NA	TRBJ2-5	few	CASSQVPGQFQETQYF	TGTGCCAGCAGCCAAGTCCCCGGACAGTTTCAAGAGACCCAGTACTTC
TRBV3-1/TRBV3-2	NA	TRBJ1-2	NA	CASSQDQNYGYTF	TGTGCCAGCAGCCAAGACCAGAACTATGGCTACACCTTC
TRBV2	NA	TRBJ2-5	NA	CASSEEWSGFQETQYF	TGTGCCAGCAGTGAAGAGTGGTCAGGGTTCCAAGAGACCCAGTACTTC
TRBV29-1	TRBD2	TRBJ2-2	NA	CSVASGVGELFF	TGCAGCGTCGCCAGCGGGGTCGGGGAGCTGTTTTTT
TRBV7-9	TRBD2	TRBJ2-7	NA	CASSPTSTSGGREQYF	TGTGCCAGCAGCCCAACGTCGACTAGCGGGGGGCGAGAGCAGTACTTC
TRBV4-2	NA	TRBJ2-2	once	CASKSGVNTGELFF	TGTGCCAGCAAAAGCGGTGTGAACACCGGGGAGCTGTTTTTT
TRBV3-1/TRBV3-2	NA	TRBJ2-5	NA	CASSRNRLGFVPETQYF	TGTGCCAGCAGCCGGAACCGGCTAGGATTTGTCCCAGAGACCCAGTACTTC
TRBV27	NA	TRBJ2-7	NA	CASSLFGQPIPYEQYF	TGTGCCAGCAGTTTATTTGGACAGCCTATCCCCTACGAGCAGTACTTC
TRBV5-1	NA	TRBJ2-5	NA	CASSGGQPELANF	TGCGCCAGCAGCGGGGGACAGCCAGAACTAGCAAACTTC
TRBV4-1	TRBD2	TRBJ2-1	NA	CASSQQGLAGSYNEQFF	TGCGCCAGCAGCCAACAGGGACTAGCGGGCTCCTACAATGAGCAGTTCTTC
TRBV4-1	TRBD1	TRBJ2-7	NA	CASSQRQGALYEQYF	TGCGCCAGCAGCCAGAGACAGGGCGCTTTATACGAGCAGTACTTC
TRBV7-6	TRBD1	TRBJ2-3	NA	CASSSRNRGSGSDTQYF	TGTGCCAGCAGCTCCCGAAACAGGGGTAGTGGGTCGGATACGCAGTATTTT
TRBV3-1/TRBV3-2	TRBD1	TRBJ1-3	NA	CASSQMTGSGNTIYF	TGTGCCAGCAGCCAGATGACAGGGAGCGGTAACACCATATATTTT
TRBV28	NA	TRBJ2-7	once	CASSSNRVHEQYF	TGTGCCAGCAGTTCTAACAGGGTTCACGAGCAGTACTTC
TRBV7-2	TRBD1	TRBJ1-2	NA	CASSLEQGVSLGGYTF	TGTGCCAGCAGCTTAGAACAGGGGGTTTCGTTGGGTGGCTACACCTTC
TRBV21-1	NA	TRBJ1-1	NA	CGAGQDKFCEDTEAFF	TGTGGGGCAGGGCAGGATAAATTTTGTGAGGACACTGAAGCTTTCTTT
TRBV6-1	TRBD2	TRBJ2-1	few	CASSEQRGKSYNEQFF	TGTGCCAGCAGTGAACAGCGGGGGAAGAGCTACAATGAGCAGTTCTTC
TRBV2	TRBD1	TRBJ1-2	NA	CASSGTGGYGYTF	TGTGCCAGCAGTGGGACAGGGGGCTATGGCTACACCTTC
TRBV27	TRBD1	TRBJ1-1	NA	CASSLRGTGMNTEAFF	TGTGCCAGCAGTTTAAGGGGGACAGGAATGAACACTGAAGCTTTCTTT
TRBV27	NA	TRBJ1-6	NA	CASSSGGSYNSPLHF	TGTGCCAGCAGTAGCGGCGGTTCCTATAATTCACCCCTCCACTTT
TRBV15	TRBD2	TRBJ2-6	NA	CATSPGGSGANVLTF	TGTGCCACCAGCCCGGGGGGCTCTGGGGCCAACGTCCTGACTTTC
TRBV11-3	NA	TRBJ2-2	NA	CASSANSPQNTGELFF	TGTGCCAGCAGCGCGAACTCACCCCAAAACACCGGGGAGCTGTTTTTT
TRBV5-8	NA	TRBJ1-2	NA	CASSQGAGRRGYTF	TGTGCCAGCTCCCAAGGCGCGGGTCGGAGGGGCTACACCTTC
TRBV2	NA	TRBJ2-1	few	CASTFRGDNEQFF	TGTGCCAGCACTTTCAGGGGGGACAATGAGCAGTTCTTC
TRBV5-4	TRBD2	TRBJ2-1	NA	CASSLASGVGEQFF	TGTGCCAGCAGCTTGGCTAGCGGGGTGGGTGAGCAGTTCTTC
TRBV6-4	TRBD1	TRBJ1-6	NA	CASSDPPGGFGSPLHF	TGTGCCAGCAGTGACCCCCCAGGGGGGTTTGGGTCACCCCTCCACTTT
TRBV12-3/TRBV12-4	NA	TRBJ1-3	few	CASSHQRGNTIYF	TGTGCCAGCAGCCATCAGCGTGGAAACACCATATATTTT
TRBV7-2	NA	TRBJ1-2	NA	CASSSTGNYGYTF	TGTGCCAGCAGCTCGACAGGCAACTATGGCTACACCTTC
TRBV7-9	TRBD1	TRBJ1-2	NA	CASSYRGQGGYTF	TGTGCCAGCAGCTACAGGGGACAGGGCGGCTACACCTTC
TRBV28	TRBD2	TRBJ2-5	NA	CASSLRAGGETQYF	TGTGCCAGCAGTTTACGGGCGGGGGGTGAGACCCAGTACTTC
TRBV21-1	NA	TRBJ2-5	NA	CASSKEPGRGLRETQYF	TGTGCCAGCAGCAAAGAACCGGGCAGGGGGTTGAGAGAGACCCAGTACTTC
TRBV5-4	TRBD1	TRBJ1-6	NA	CASSIGQGANNSPLHF	TGTGCCAGCAGCATAGGACAGGGGGCGAATAATTCACCCCTCCACTTT
TRBV11-2	NA	TRBJ1-3	NA	CASSRGAEDGNTIYF	TGTGCCAGCAGCCGCGGGGCAGAGGACGGAAACACCATATATTTT
TRBV30	TRBD1	TRBJ1-1	NA	CAWSLGQGRTEAFF	TGTGCCTGGAGCCTTGGACAGGGGAGAACTGAAGCTTTCTTT
TRBV2	NA	TRBJ2-2	NA	CASEAGFLSNTGELFF	TGTGCCAGCGAAGCAGGGTTTTTATCGAACACCGGGGAGCTGTTTTTT
TRBV18	NA	TRBJ2-7	NA	CASSPSARSYEQYF	TGTGCCAGCTCACCAAGTGCCAGGTCCTACGAGCAGTACTTC
TRBV11-1	TRBD2	TRBJ2-3	NA	CASSFGLAGGTDTQYF	TGTGCCAGCAGCTTCGGTCTAGCGGGGGGCACAGATACGCAGTATTTT
TRBV30	TRBD1	TRBJ1-5	once	CAWQPGQGIYYRGQPQHF	TGTGCCTGGCAACCGGGACAGGGGATCTATTATCGAGGTCAGCCCCAGCATTTT
TRBV2	TRBD1	TRBJ2-7	NA	CASRAGTGRSEQYF	TGTGCCAGCAGGGCCGGGACAGGGAGGTCCGAGCAGTACTTC
TRBV9	TRBD1	TRBJ1-4	few	CASSTGAAGDEKLFF	TGTGCCAGCAGCACAGGGGCGGCAGGGGACGAAAAACTGTTTTTT
TRBV5-1	TRBD2	TRBJ2-3	NA	CASSSGGPSTDTQYF	TGCGCCAGCAGCTCGGGGGGGCCTAGCACAGATACGCAGTATTTT
TRBV7-9	NA	TRBJ1-6	once	CASTSWGDSSPLHF	TGTGCCAGCACCTCCTGGGGAGATAGTTCACCCCTCCACTTT
TRBV5-1	NA	TRBJ2-2	NA	CASSFDPGAATGELFF	TGCGCCAGCAGCTTTGACCCAGGGGCGGCCACCGGGGAGCTGTTTTTT
TRBV6-5	NA	TRBJ1-1	once	CASSHRAGDTEAFF	TGTGCCAGCAGTCACAGGGCCGGGGACACTGAAGCTTTCTTT
TRBV5-1	NA	TRBJ1-4	NA	CASSLVLGGTTNEKLFF	TGCGCCAGCAGCTTGGTTTTGGGAGGGACAACTAATGAAAAACTGTTTTTT
TRBV10-3	NA	TRBJ2-7	NA	CAMGSDRPLLYEQYF	TGTGCCATGGGATCCGACAGGCCCCTCCTCTACGAGCAGTACTTC
TRBV15	NA	TRBJ1-5	NA	CATSIKRGQPQHF	TGTGCCACCAGCATAAAGCGGGGTCAGCCCCAGCATTTT
TRBV9	NA	TRBJ1-2	few	CASSARQDFYGYTF	TGTGCCAGCAGCGCAAGACAGGATTTCTATGGCTACACCTTC
TRBV24-1	TRBD2	TRBJ2-5	NA	CATSVWGGNSETQYF	TGTGCCACCAGTGTATGGGGGGGGAATTCAGAGACCCAGTACTTC
TRBV19	TRBD1	TRBJ1-6	NA	CASSITRTDRGLNSPLHF	TGTGCCAGTAGTATCACTAGAACGGACAGGGGGCTTAATTCACCCCTCCACTTT
TRBV25-1	NA	TRBJ1-3	NA	CASSESHSGNTIYF	TGTGCCAGCAGTGAATCCCACTCTGGAAACACCATATATTTT
TRBV28	TRBD1	TRBJ1-4	once	CASSPIGQGSKLFF	TGTGCCAGCAGTCCTATCGGACAGGGTTCGAAACTGTTTTTT